The TCR beta chain under discussion was sequenced for a study of CD8 T cells in ankylosing spondylitis. Study-wide points: Disease-linked clones reportedly concentrated significantly in matched ankylosing spondylitis synovial fluid.

On this clonotype itself: Its antigen is unknown.

Per germline, CDR1 SGHRS and CDR2 YFSETQ. CDR3 length equals 15 residues. V lost 5 bases and J 6 bases, leaving 15 bases between the germline ends. Quantitative 5'-RACE with molecular barcodes was used to make the TCR beta libraries. Each CDR3 protein is one row after TCRdb ran MiXCR on the 5' RACE reads. The sample lists under 130,000 distinct CDR3 sequences; around 24% were seen once. The sequenced sample consisted of synovial fluid, either unsorted or a sorted T cell fraction (not recorded which). The gene calls are TRBV5-1 and TRBJ1-6, with D maybe TRBD1 (5 bases). The receptor's source is a male donor with ankylosing spondylitis. Here the CDR3 DNA reads TGCGCCAGCAGTCTTGAAGGGGCGCGTAATTCACCCCTCCACTTT. Translating gives CASSLEGARNSPLHF. Looking up the rest from reference TRBV5-1 and TRBJ1-6 gives the full variable domain: KAGVTQTPRYLIKTRGQQVTLSCSPISGHRSVSWYQQTPGQGLQFLFEYFSETQRNKGNFPGRFSGRQFSNSRSEMNVSTLELGDSALYLCASSLEGARNSPLHFGNGTRLTVT.